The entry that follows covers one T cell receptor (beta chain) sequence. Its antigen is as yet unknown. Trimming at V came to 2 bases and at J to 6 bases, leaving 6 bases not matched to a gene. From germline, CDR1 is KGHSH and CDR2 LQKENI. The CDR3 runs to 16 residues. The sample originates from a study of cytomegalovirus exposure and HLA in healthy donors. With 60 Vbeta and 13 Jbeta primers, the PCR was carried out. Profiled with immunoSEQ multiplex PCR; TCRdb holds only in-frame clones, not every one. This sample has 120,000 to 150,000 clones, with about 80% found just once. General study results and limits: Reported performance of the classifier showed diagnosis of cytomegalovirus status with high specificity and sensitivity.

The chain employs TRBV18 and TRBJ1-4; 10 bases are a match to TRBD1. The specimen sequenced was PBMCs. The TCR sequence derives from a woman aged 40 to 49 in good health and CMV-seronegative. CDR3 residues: CASSPVPGQGYEKLFF. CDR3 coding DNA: TGTGCCAGCTCACCAGTTCCGGGACAGGGGTATGAAAAACTGTTTTTT. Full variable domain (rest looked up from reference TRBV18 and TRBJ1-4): NAGVMQNPRHLVRRRGQEARLRCSPMKGHSHVYWYRQLPEEGLKFMVYLQKENIIDESGMPKERFSAEFPKEGPSILRIQQVVRGDSAAYFCASSPVPGQGYEKLFFGSGTQLSVL.